The 26 T cell receptor beta chains given below trace back to one sample, sequenced in a study of prognosis after radiotherapy for stage I lung cancer. By two-round multiplex PCR, the TCR beta CDR3 was amplified from genomic DNA. Primers targeting each individual TRBV and TRBJ gene were applied in first-round PCR. TCRdb independently ran MiXCR on the multiplex PCR reads; one entry per CDR3 protein. The profile shows tens of thousands of distinct CDR3 sequences, roughly 40% of them singletons. The sample consisted of PBMCs, taken before or after stereotactic body radiation therapy (not recorded which). Receptors were obtained from a donor over 45 with non-small cell lung cancer.

On this clonotype itself: Compared with germline, one end of the junction differs, possibly owing to a read error. The gene calls are TRBV5-1 and TRBJ1-3, with D tentatively TRBD1 (5 bases). This CDR3 is 17 amino acids long. Germline CDR1 is SGHRS and CDR2 is YFSETQ. CDR3 sequence: CASSLDPGRGSGNTIYF. In DNA form, the CDR3 reads TGTGCCAGCAGCTTAGATCCGGGACGGGGCTCTGGAAACACCATATATTTT.

This clonotype was counted at least ten times. The chain has TRBV20-1 and TRBJ1-1; D is uncertain. The germline V gene encodes CDR1 DFQATT and CDR2 SNEGSKA (reference sequence). The V end was cut by 5 bases, the J end by 4 bases, with 14 bases between. The CDR3 extends over 13 amino acids. For the CDR3, the DNA is TGCAGTGCTGAGAATAAGGGATTCACTGAAGCTTTCTTT. It is translated as CSAENKGFTEAFF.

In its sample, this clonotype was seen many times. The CDR3: CASSQRTAGGGNTGELFF. The CDR3 nucleotides read TGTGCCAGCAGCCAGCGGACTGCGGGGGGCGGGAACACCGGGGAGCTGTTTTTT. The chain carries TRBV7-8 and TRBJ2-2, with TRBD2 identical over 8 bases. There are 18 residues in the CDR3. V was pared by 5 bases and J by 1 base, with 12 bases of the junction left unmatched. Germline V gene data show CDR1 as SGHVS and CDR2 as FQNEAQ.

A remark on this clonotype: Given a far larger clone just one base away, this is likely a sequencing read error. The V call is TRBV6-5, the J call TRBJ1-2, with a weak D call TRBD1 (5 bases). Trimming stripped 5 bases from V and 8 bases from J, with 12 bases between. Germline V gene lookup returns CDR1 MNHEY and CDR2 SVGAGI. This CDR3 is 12 amino acids long. DNA for the CDR3: TGTGCCAGCAGTCGGGGCCTGGGGGGCTACACCTTC. It translates to CASSRGLGGYTF.

This chain links TRBV6-2 or TRBV6-3 with TRBJ2-7; tentatively, D is TRBD1 (6 bases). The CDR3 extends over 15 amino acids. Trimming shortened V by 0 bases and J by 4 bases, and 13 bases separated the two germline ends. Germline CDR1 MNHEY, CDR2 SVGEGT. The DNA for the CDR3 is TGTGCCAGCAGTTACTCGCCACAGGGTGGGTACGAGCAGTACTTC. This encodes CASSYSPQGGYEQYF.

The chain couples TRBV5-1 to TRBJ1-2; 8 bases are shared with TRBD1. The CDR3 covers 13 residues. The germline CDR1 and CDR2 sequences are SGHRS and YFSETQ. V dropped 4 bases and J dropped 3; count of bases not matched to a gene: 2. CDR3 residues: CASSQQGDYGYTF. The CDR3 nucleotides read TGCGCCAGCAGCCAACAGGGGGACTATGGCTACACCTTC.

This clonotype showed up many times. This chain connects TRBV28 to TRBJ2-3; TRBD2 agrees at 8 bases. The germline gives CDR1 MDHEN, CDR2 SYDVKM. The CDR3 runs to 16 residues. V was pared by 4 bases and J by 2 bases, with 8 bases of the junction left unmatched. This CDR3 is CASSSGAGEFTDTQYF. The CDR3 DNA is TGTGCCAGCAGTTCGGGAGCGGGAGAGTTCACAGATACGCAGTATTTT.

The chain employs TRBV5-1 and TRBJ2-7; 9 positions match TRBD2. The germline V gene has CDR1 SGHRS and CDR2 YFSETQ. The CDR3 is 15 amino acids. V was clipped by 0 bases and J by 4 bases; unmatched bases: 5. The CDR3 sequence: CASSLGPSGMYEQYF. CDR3 DNA: TGCGCCAGCAGCTTGGGGCCTAGCGGGATGTACGAGCAGTACTTC.

This clonotype turned up a few times. This chain uses TRBV11-2 with TRBJ2-7; 15 nucleotides agree with TRBD2. The CDR3 runs 15 residues. Germline lookup yields CDR1 SGHAT and CDR2 FQNNGV. The V gene end was trimmed by 1 base and the J gene end by 5 bases; junction bases not matched to a gene: 0. The CDR3: CASSLGTSGRDEQYF. As DNA, the CDR3 is TGTGCCAGCAGCTTAGGGACTAGCGGGAGGGACGAGCAGTACTTC. Drawing the rest from reference TRBV11-2 and TRBJ2-7, the complete variable domain is EAGVAQSPRYKIIEKRQSVAFWCNPISGHATLYWYQQILGQGPKLLIQFQNNGVVDDSQLPKDRFSAERLKGVDSTLKIQPAKLEDSAVYLCASSLGTSGRDEQYFGPGTRLTVT.

This clonotype was seen at least ten times. The V and J genes are TRBV12-3 or TRBV12-4 and TRBJ2-2, with 7 bases fitting TRBD2. The CDR3 consists of 15 residues. With V trimmed by 3 bases and J by 1 base, 2 bases remained unmatched. The CDR3 spells CASSLSSGNTGELFF. The CDR3 DNA follows: TGTGCCAGCAGTTTGTCTAGCGGGAACACCGGGGAGCTGTTTTTT.

The chain has TRBV24-1 and TRBJ1-1; the D gene is possibly TRBD1 (5 bases). This CDR3 is built from 14 residues. Germline loops: CDR1 KGHDR, CDR2 SFDVKD. Trimming left V 6 bases short and J 1 base short, with 11 bases between. As DNA, the CDR3 is TGTGCCACCAGTATGGGCAGGGCGAACACTGAAGCTTTCTTT. Translation gives CATSMGRANTEAFF.

There are many counts of this clonotype. This chain uses TRBV19 with TRBJ2-7, with 9 bases identical to TRBD2. The CDR3 loop spans 15 amino acids. Per germline, CDR1 LNHDA and CDR2 SQIVND (reference sequence). With V trimmed by 2 bases and J by 0 bases, 2 bases remained unmatched. CDR3 sequence reads: CASSILAGHSYEQYF. The DNA for the CDR3 is TGTGCCAGTAGTATACTAGCGGGACACTCCTACGAGCAGTACTTC.

In this sample, this clonotype turned up many times. The chain uses TRBV12-3 or TRBV12-4 and TRBJ2-2, with TRBD1 matching over 8 bases. This CDR3 has 15 amino acids. With 6 bases clipped from V and 8 bases from J, the junction kept 11 bases outside the gene matches. In DNA form, the CDR3 reads TGTGCCAGCAGGGACGAGACAGGGGATTCTGGGGAGCTGTTTTTT. Translation: CASRDETGDSGELFF.

The chain is built from TRBV19 and TRBJ2-2; D possibly corresponds to TRBD2 (6 bases). The V end lost 4 bases, the J end lost 0 bases, and 9 bases lay between the germline ends. This CDR3 has 15 amino acids. Germline V gene data show CDR1 as LNHDA and CDR2 as SQIVND (reference sequence). The CDR3 reads CASSKWEANTGELFF. The CDR3, as DNA: TGTGCCAGTAGTAAATGGGAGGCGAACACCGGGGAGCTGTTTTTT.

In this sample, this clonotype turned up many times. An end of the junction differs from the germline gene, which may be a read error. This sequence joins TRBV24-1 and TRBJ2-2; D might be TRBD2 (5 bases). The CDR3 loop spans 13 amino acids. Germline loops: CDR1 KGHDR, CDR2 SFDVKD. This chain's CDR3 is CATSDRNTGELVF. In nucleotides, the CDR3 is TGTGCCACCAGTGACAGGAACACCGGGGAGCTGGTTTTT.

This clonotype was seen ten or more times. V is TRBV15 and J is TRBJ1-6; D gene unclear. Trimming shortened V by 0 bases and J by 6 bases, and 3 bases separated the two germline ends. This CDR3 has 13 amino acids. Germline V gene data show CDR1 as LNHNV and CDR2 as YYDKDF (reference sequence). In DNA form, the CDR3 reads TGTGCCACCAGCAGAGAGGTTAATTCACCCCTCCACTTT. Translated: CATSREVNSPLHF.

A word on this clonotype: A far larger clone is one base from this, pointing to a likely read error. This rearrangement joins TRBV19 to TRBJ2-1, with 7 bases matching TRBD1. The CDR3 runs 15 residues. The V and J ends lost 4 bases and 10 bases, in that order; junction bases with no gene match: 13. The germline V gene encodes CDR1 LNHDA and CDR2 SQIVND (reference sequence). Here the CDR3 DNA reads TGTGCCAGTAGTAGAGGGACAGCCCTTACCCACGAGCAGTTCTTC. Residues: CASSRGTALTHEQFF.

In this sample, this clonotype turned up many times. The chain is built from TRBV28 and TRBJ2-7; 8 bases are a match to TRBD1. The CDR3 covers 12 residues. After removal of 4 bases from V and 8 bases from J, the junction contained 4 bases not matched to a gene. Germline V CDR1 and CDR2: MDHEN, SYDVKM. CDR3 nucleotides: TGTGCCAGCAGTTCGGACAGGGTTAAGCAGTACTTC. Its translation: CASSSDRVKQYF.

This clonotype was counted ten times or more. In nucleotides, the CDR3 is TGTGCCAGCAGCGGTCCGGGGGCCTCCTACAATGAGCAGTTCTTC. Translated: CASSGPGASYNEQFF. The J gene is TRBJ2-1, the V gene TRBV3-1; D tentatively reads TRBD1 or TRBD2 (6 bases each). The CDR3 runs to 15 residues. The V gene lost 5 bases and the J gene lost 0 bases, with 11 bases spanning the gap. The germline V gene has CDR1 LGHDT and CDR2 YNNKEL (reference sequence).

A remark on this clonotype: This probably arose from a read error, given a far larger clone one base away. J is TRBJ2-7 and V is TRBV2; D remains unclear. V was pared by 5 bases and J by 7 bases, with 21 bases between. This CDR3 is 15 amino acids long. CDR1 SNHLY and CDR2 FYNNEI come from the germline V gene. The CDR3 region is CASSYERTSYNEQYF. The CDR3 bases are TGTGCCAGCAGTTACGAGCGAACCTCCTACAATGAGCAGTACTTC.

At least ten counts were recorded for this clonotype. This chain connects TRBV5-1 to TRBJ1-1; D ambiguous. CDR3 length: 15 residues. In germline, CDR1 is SGHRS, CDR2 YFSETQ. Deletions cut 4 bases from V and 1 base from J, with 14 bases between. Written as DNA, the CDR3 is TGCGCCAGCAGCGTCGGCGGTGGGCAGAACACTGAAGCTTTCTTT. Its translation is CASSVGGGQNTEAFF.

V gene TRBV6-4 combines with J gene TRBJ2-2, with D tentatively TRBD2 (6 bases). Trimming cost V 5 bases and J 7 bases, with 11 bases left between them. The germline gives CDR1 MRHNA, CDR2 SNTAGT. CDR3 length: 13 residues. The CDR3 nucleotides are TGTGCCAGCAGTATACTAGCCGACGGGGAGCTGTTTTTT. It specifies CASSILADGELFF.

The chain employs TRBV19 and TRBJ1-2, with D uncertain. Germline values: CDR1 LNHDA, CDR2 SQIVND (reference sequence). The CDR3 extends over 13 amino acids. Between the trimmed V and J ends, which lost 3 bases and 2 bases, there was a span of 7 bases. The chain's CDR3 is CASSMGINYGYTF. CDR3 DNA sequence: TGTGCCAGTAGTATGGGGATCAACTATGGCTACACCTTC.

The chain has TRBV19 and TRBJ1-3, with D possibly TRBD1 on 6 matching bases. CDR1 is LNHDA, CDR2 SQIVND, per germline (reference sequence). Trimming left V 6 bases short and J 2 bases short, with 11 bases between. This CDR3 is built from 14 residues. Here the CDR3 DNA reads TGTGCCAGTAGATCACAGGGAACTGGAAACACCATATATTTT. It codes for CASRSQGTGNTIYF.

This clonotype was counted ten times or more. The chain uses TRBV19 and TRBJ2-5; 8 bases line up with TRBD1. The CDR3 has 14 residues. With 2 bases clipped from V and 2 bases from J, the junction kept 1 base outside the gene matches. Germline lookup yields CDR1 LNHDA and CDR2 SQIVND (reference sequence). CDR3 sequence (DNA): TGTGCCAGTAGTATAAACAGGGGGCAAGAGACCCAGTACTTC. This sequence encodes CASSINRGQETQYF. The entire variable domain, with the rest obtained from reference TRBV19 and TRBJ2-5, is as follows: DGGITQSPKYLFRKEGQNVTLSCEQNLNHDAMYWYRQDPGQGLRLIYYSQIVNDFQKGDIAEGYSVSREKKESFPLTVTSAQKNPTAFYLCASSINRGQETQYFGPGTRLLVL.

This clonotype occurred many times. This chain joins TRBV27 and TRBJ1-1; 10 bases agree with TRBD1. V gave up 5 bases and J gave up 3 bases; unmatched junction bases: 12. There are 17 residues in the CDR3. Per germline, CDR1 MNHEY and CDR2 SMNVEV (reference sequence). The CDR3 region is CASSVGTGVEGDTEAFF. The CDR3 DNA reads as TGTGCCAGCAGTGTCGGGACAGGGGTCGAGGGGGACACTGAAGCTTTCTTT.